Following are 20 T cell receptor beta chains from one sample sequenced in a study of radiotherapy plus CTLA-4 blockade in lung cancer (dated by TCRdb to the late 2010s). Library method: the immunoSEQ multiplex PCR assay. TCRdb's version of the immuneACCESS table is confined to in-frame rearrangements and falls short of the full clone set. An unresolved V gene accounts for under half of the shortfall where checked; the remainder is of unknown origin. The sample table contains fewer than 100,000 clones; only one count was recorded for 83% of them. The ten largest account for 0.65% to 0.95% of the sample. This material consisted of peripheral blood, taken from a patient treated with radiotherapy plus ipilimumab. These receptors were obtained from a human donor with non-small cell lung cancer who had stable disease on radiotherapy plus ipilimumab.

The chain carries TRBV19 and TRBJ1-5; 11 positions agree with TRBD1. Trimming at V came to 7 bases and at J to 3 bases, leaving 5 bases not matched to a gene. This CDR3 contains 15 residues. Germline CDR1 LNHDA, CDR2 SQIVND (reference sequence). CDR3 bases: TGTGCCAGTATCGGGACAGGGGGGTTCAATCAGCCCCAGCATTTT. Its translation is CASIGTGGFNQPQHF. The whole variable domain, filled in from reference TRBV19 and TRBJ1-5, reads DGGITQSPKYLFRKEGQNVTLSCEQNLNHDAMYWYRQDPGQGLRLIYYSQIVNDFQKGDIAEGYSVSREKKESFPLTVTSAQKNPTAFYLCASIGTGGFNQPQHFGDGTRLSIL.

V gene TRBV28 combines with J gene TRBJ2-7, with TRBD1 matching 10 bases. Trimming removed 1 base from V and 6 bases from J; junction bases left unmatched: 3. Germline V gene data show CDR1 as MDHEN and CDR2 as SYDVKM. There are 14 residues in the CDR3. CDR3 coding DNA: TGTGCCAGCAGTTTATCCGGGACAGGGGCCGAGCAGTACTTC. Its translation is CASSLSGTGAEQYF.

The chain employs TRBV10-1 and TRBJ2-1, with 10 bases lining up with TRBD2. Looked up from germline, CDR1 is WNHNN and CDR2 is SYGVQD (reference sequence). The CDR3 covers 18 residues. The V gene end was trimmed by 2 bases and the J gene end by 3 bases; junction bases not matched to a gene: 10. The CDR3 loop reads CASSESQREGGVYNEQFF. CDR3 DNA: TGCGCCAGCAGTGAGAGCCAGCGGGAGGGTGGGGTCTACAATGAGCAGTTCTTC.

This chain links TRBV2 with TRBJ2-7; maybe TRBD2 (6 bases). Trimming took off 6 bases at V and 3 bases at J, with 12 bases between the two ends. Germline V CDR1 and CDR2: SNHLY, FYNNEI. This CDR3 has 13 amino acids. In DNA form, the CDR3 reads TGTGCCAGCAGGGTCCGGGACTTCTACGAGCAGTACTTC. Amino acid sequence: CASRVRDFYEQYF.

This sequence joins TRBV28 and TRBJ2-7; 7 bases fit TRBD2. Germline CDR1 reads MDHEN; CDR2 reads SYDVKM. This CDR3 comprises 14 residues. With V trimmed by 7 bases and J by 3 bases, 9 bases remained unmatched. The CDR3 here is CASIEGGRGYEQYF. Here the CDR3 DNA reads TGTGCCAGCATCGAGGGAGGGAGAGGCTACGAGCAGTACTTC.

The chain recombines TRBV2 with TRBJ1-5; no reliable D call. Trimming shortened V by 2 bases and J by 7 bases, and 9 bases separated the two germline ends. Germline V gene lookup returns CDR1 SNHLY and CDR2 FYNNEI. This CDR3 has 13 residues. As DNA, the CDR3 is TGTGCCAGCAGTGAAATCGTATTGCAGCCCCAGCATTTT. This encodes CASSEIVLQPQHF.

The sample holds a few counts of this clone. The chain carries TRBV9 and TRBJ2-7, with 7 positions matching TRBD1. V lost 3 bases to trimming and J lost 2 bases; unmatched junction nucleotides: 8. The CDR3 runs to 15 residues. Germline V gene data show CDR1 as SGDLS and CDR2 as YYNGEE. The CDR3 is CASSAHRGWTYEQYF. CDR3 nucleotide sequence: TGTGCCAGCAGCGCTCACAGGGGTTGGACCTACGAGCAGTACTTC.

The chain links TRBV5-1 to TRBJ1-1; D is unclear. The germline V gene has CDR1 SGHRS and CDR2 YFSETQ. CDR3 length: 13 residues. V was shortened by 1 base and J by 4 bases, with 8 bases between the two germline ends. The CDR3 nucleotides read TGCGCCAGCAGCTTGTCACAGAGCACTGAAGCTTTCTTT. This codes for CASSLSQSTEAFF.

The chain links TRBV30 to TRBJ1-6, with D perhaps TRBD1 (5 bases). V was cut by 4 bases and J by 13 bases, with 20 bases left in between. Germline CDR1 GTSNPN, CDR2 SVGIG (reference sequence). This CDR3 has 14 residues. In nucleotides, the CDR3 is TGTGCCTGGAAATTGGGACTGGGGCTTTTTCCCCTCCACTTT. This codes for CAWKLGLGLFPLHF. Together with reference TRBV30 and TRBJ1-6, the CDR3 gives the full variable domain: SQTIHQWPATLVQPVGSPLSLECTVEGTSNPNLYWYRQAAGRGLQLLFYSVGIGQISSEVPQNLSASRPQDRQFILSSKKLLLSDSGFYLCAWKLGLGLFPLHFGNGTRLTVT.

This rearrangement joins TRBV28 to TRBJ1-5; 10 bases line up with TRBD1. Germline loops: CDR1 MDHEN, CDR2 SYDVKM. This CDR3 has 16 residues. J lost 4 bases, V lost 5 bases, and 8 bases had no gene match. This CDR3 reads CASSPTWTGGNQPQHF. In DNA form, the CDR3 reads TGTGCCAGCAGTCCCACCTGGACAGGGGGGAATCAGCCCCAGCATTTT.

The chain has TRBV5-1 and TRBJ2-2; D is perhaps TRBD1 (6 bases). The germline CDR1 and CDR2 sequences are SGHRS and YFSETQ. The CDR3 consists of 14 residues. Trimming took off 3 bases at V and 1 base at J, with 7 bases between the two ends. The CDR3: CASSWGQNTGELFF. CDR3 bases: TGCGCCAGCAGCTGGGGACAGAACACCGGGGAGCTGTTTTTT.

Turning to this clone: Within the sample, other DNA sequences also encode this same CDR3. This chain joins TRBV28 and TRBJ2-6; D is unresolved. The V gene lost 7 bases and the J gene lost 0 bases, with 4 bases spanning the gap. CDR1 MDHEN and CDR2 SYDVKM come from the germline V gene. The CDR3 has 13 amino acids. The CDR3 reads CASKNSGANVLTF. The CDR3 DNA is TGTGCCAGCAAGAACTCTGGGGCCAACGTCCTGACTTTC.

The table lists this clone with a few counts. This rearrangement joins TRBV6-4 to TRBJ2-2; D is ambiguous. V lost 3 bases and J lost 0, with 5 bases in between. The CDR3 contains 14 residues. Germline values: CDR1 MRHNA, CDR2 SNTAGT. CDR3 loop: CASSELTNTGELFF. DNA of the CDR3: TGTGCCAGCAGTGAACTAACGAACACCGGGGAGCTGTTTTTT.

The genes are TRBV18 and TRBJ2-2, with D hard to call. Between the trimmed V and J ends, which lost 1 base and 5 bases, there was a span of 8 bases. CDR1 KGHSH and CDR2 LQKENI come from the germline V gene. This CDR3 contains 14 residues. DNA for the CDR3: TGTGCCAGCTCACCACAAGCACAGACCGGGGAGCTGTTTTTT. Its protein is CASSPQAQTGELFF.

This clone was recorded a few times. V is TRBV28 and J is TRBJ2-7; 12 nucleotides match TRBD1. Germline values: CDR1 MDHEN, CDR2 SYDVKM. The V segment lost 5 bases and the J segment 6 bases; nucleotides outside the gene matches: 8. The CDR3 extends over 15 amino acids. The chain's CDR3 is CASSPPGTGGFEQYF. In DNA, the CDR3 is TGTGCCAGCAGTCCTCCCGGGACAGGGGGCTTCGAGCAGTACTTC.

This chain uses TRBV6-1 with TRBJ1-5; TRBD1 might be the D (6 bases). Germline CDR1 MNHNS, CDR2 SASEGT. Trimming took off 7 bases at V and 3 bases at J, with 13 bases between the two ends. The CDR3 is made up of 14 amino acids. The chain's CDR3 is CASNIQGINQPQHF. CDR3 nucleotides: TGTGCCAGCAATATACAGGGAATCAATCAGCCCCAGCATTTT.

The rearrangement joins TRBV7-8 to TRBJ1-6; unclear D gene. CDR1 and CDR2 from the germline V gene are SGHVS and FQNEAQ. CDR3 size: 19 residues. V lost 5 bases, J lost 6 bases, and 26 bases lay in between. The CDR3 DNA reads TGTGCCAGCAGCGCCCAGCGTGGAGGTGCCTCTACGATTAATTCACCCCTCCACTTT. This sequence encodes CASSAQRGGASTINSPLHF.

The chain links TRBV15 to TRBJ2-7; D unclear. Germline assignment: CDR1 LNHNV and CDR2 YYDKDF (reference sequence). V was trimmed by 0 bases and J by 0 bases, leaving 6 bases between them. There are 14 residues in the CDR3. The CDR3 DNA sequence: TGTGCCACCAGCAGAGAAGAGTTCTCCTACGAGCAGTACTTC. Amino acids: CATSREEFSYEQYF.

The V and J genes are TRBV6-6 and TRBJ2-5, with TRBD1 identical over 8 bases. J gave up 4 bases and V 4 bases, and 5 bases lay outside the gene matches. This CDR3 region has 14 residues. Germline values: CDR1 MNHNY, CDR2 SVGAGI (reference sequence). The CDR3 loop reads CASSLTGDRETQYF. DNA of the CDR3: TGTGCCAGCAGTTTGACAGGGGACCGAGAGACCCAGTACTTC.

The chain links TRBV15 to TRBJ1-2; unclear D gene. CDR1 and CDR2 from the germline V gene are LNHNV and YYDKDF (reference sequence). V lost 1 base and J lost 2, with 8 bases in between. This CDR3 spans 14 amino acids. Written as DNA, the CDR3 is TGTGCCACCAGCAGAGGCGGAGGGAACTATGGCTACACCTTC. Its translation: CATSRGGGNYGYTF.